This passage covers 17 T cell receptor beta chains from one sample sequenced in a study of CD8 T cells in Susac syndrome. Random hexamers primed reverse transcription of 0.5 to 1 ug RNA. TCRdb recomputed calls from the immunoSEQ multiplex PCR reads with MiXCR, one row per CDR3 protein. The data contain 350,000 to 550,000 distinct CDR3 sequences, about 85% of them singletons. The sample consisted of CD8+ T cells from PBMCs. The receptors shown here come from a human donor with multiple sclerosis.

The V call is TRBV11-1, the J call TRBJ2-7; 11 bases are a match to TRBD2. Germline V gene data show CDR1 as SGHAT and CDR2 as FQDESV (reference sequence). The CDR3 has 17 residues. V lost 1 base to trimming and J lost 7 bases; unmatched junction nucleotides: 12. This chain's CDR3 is CASSLELRTSGRREQYF. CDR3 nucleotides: TGTGCCAGCAGCTTAGAATTAAGGACTAGCGGGCGAAGGGAGCAGTACTTC.

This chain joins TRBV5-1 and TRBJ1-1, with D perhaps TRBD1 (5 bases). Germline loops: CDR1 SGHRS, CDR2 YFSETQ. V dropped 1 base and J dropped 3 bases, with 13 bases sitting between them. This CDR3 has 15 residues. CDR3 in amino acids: CASSLWVTGDTEAFF. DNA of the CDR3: TGCGCCAGCAGCTTGTGGGTAACGGGGGACACTGAAGCTTTCTTT.

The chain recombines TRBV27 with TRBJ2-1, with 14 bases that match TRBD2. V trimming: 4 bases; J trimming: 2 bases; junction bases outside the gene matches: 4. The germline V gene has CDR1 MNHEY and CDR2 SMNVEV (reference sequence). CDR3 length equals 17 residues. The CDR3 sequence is CASSSRLAGGPYNEQFF. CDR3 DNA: TGTGCCAGCAGTTCAAGACTAGCGGGAGGGCCCTACAATGAGCAGTTCTTC.

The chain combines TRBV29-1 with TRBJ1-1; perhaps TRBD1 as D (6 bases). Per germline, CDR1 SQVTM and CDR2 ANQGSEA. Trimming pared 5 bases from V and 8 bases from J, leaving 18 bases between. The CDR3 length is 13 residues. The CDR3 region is CSVRGGVGIEAFF. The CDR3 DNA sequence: TGCAGCGTTAGGGGGGGAGTGGGAATCGAAGCTTTCTTT.

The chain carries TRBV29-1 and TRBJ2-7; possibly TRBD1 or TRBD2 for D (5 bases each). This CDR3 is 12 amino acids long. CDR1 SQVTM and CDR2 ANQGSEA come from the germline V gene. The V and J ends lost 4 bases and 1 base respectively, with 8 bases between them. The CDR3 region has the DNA TGCAGCGTTGGGGACCCTTCCTACGAGCAGTACTTC. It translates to CSVGDPSYEQYF.

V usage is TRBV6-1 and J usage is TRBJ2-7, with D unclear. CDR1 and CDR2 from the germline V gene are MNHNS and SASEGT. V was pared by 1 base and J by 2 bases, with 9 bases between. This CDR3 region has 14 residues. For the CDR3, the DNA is TGTGCCAGCAGTGAAGTAGGCAGCGCCTACGAGCAGTACTTC. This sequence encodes CASSEVGSAYEQYF.

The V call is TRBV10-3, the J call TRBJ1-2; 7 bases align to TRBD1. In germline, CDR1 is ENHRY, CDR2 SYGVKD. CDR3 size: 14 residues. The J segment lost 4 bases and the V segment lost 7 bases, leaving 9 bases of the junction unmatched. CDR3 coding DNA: TGTGCCATCAACCCGGACAGGACCCCCTATGGCTACACCTTC. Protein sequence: CAINPDRTPYGYTF.

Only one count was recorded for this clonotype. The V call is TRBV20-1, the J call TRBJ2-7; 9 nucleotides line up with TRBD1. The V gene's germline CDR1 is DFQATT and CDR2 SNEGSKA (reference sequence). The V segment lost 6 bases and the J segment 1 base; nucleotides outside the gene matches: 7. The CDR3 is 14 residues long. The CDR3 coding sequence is TGCAGTGCCCCCTCGGGACAGGGATCCTACGAGCAGTACTTC. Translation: CSAPSGQGSYEQYF.

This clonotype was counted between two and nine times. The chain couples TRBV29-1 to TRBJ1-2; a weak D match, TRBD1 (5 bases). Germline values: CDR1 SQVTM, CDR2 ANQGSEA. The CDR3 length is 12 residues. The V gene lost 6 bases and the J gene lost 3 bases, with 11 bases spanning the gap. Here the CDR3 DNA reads TGCAGCGTCCCGGGGGGGGACTATGGCTACACCTTC. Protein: CSVPGGDYGYTF. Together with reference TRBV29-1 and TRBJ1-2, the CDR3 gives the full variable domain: SAVISQKPSRDICQRGTSLTIQCQVDSQVTMMFWYRQQPGQSLTLIATANQGSEATYESGFVIDKFPISRPNLTFSTLTVSNMSPEDSSIYLCSVPGGDYGYTFGSGTRLTVV.

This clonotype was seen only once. CDR3 in amino acids: CSAEGTFSMDGYTF. The CDR3 nucleotides are TGCAGTGCCGAAGGGACGTTCTCAATGGACGGCTACACCTTC. The chain has TRBV20-1 and TRBJ1-2; maybe TRBD1 (5 bases). The CDR3 consists of 14 residues. CDR1 is DFQATT, CDR2 SNEGSKA, per germline (reference sequence). Trimming took 6 bases from V and 8 from J, leaving 22 bases between them.

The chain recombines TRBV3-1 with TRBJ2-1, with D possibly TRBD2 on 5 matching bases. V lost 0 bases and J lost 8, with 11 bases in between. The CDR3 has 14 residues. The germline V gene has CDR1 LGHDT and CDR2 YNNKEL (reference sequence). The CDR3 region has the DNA TGTGCCAGCAGCCAAGAGAAAGAGGGAGATGAGCAGTTCTTC. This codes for CASSQEKEGDEQFF.

DNA of the CDR3: TGTGCCAGCAGTGAGATAGGGACTCCGGGGGAGCAGTACTTC. Translated: CASSEIGTPGEQYF. J is TRBJ2-7 and V is TRBV6-1, with a tentative D call TRBD2 (6 bases). The CDR3 loop spans 14 amino acids. From germline, CDR1 is MNHNS and CDR2 SASEGT. The ends were cut back, 3 bases at V and 7 bases at J, with 16 bases in the middle.

CDR3 in DNA: TGTGCCAGCAGTCCTAGCTCGGAACAGCAGTACTTC. It is translated as CASSPSSEQQYF. The chain carries TRBV7-9 and TRBJ2-7; weak D call: TRBD2 (5 bases). The V gene's germline CDR1 is SEHNR and CDR2 FQNEAQ (reference sequence). Trimming took off 6 bases at V and 8 bases at J, with 14 bases between the two ends. This CDR3 is 12 amino acids long.

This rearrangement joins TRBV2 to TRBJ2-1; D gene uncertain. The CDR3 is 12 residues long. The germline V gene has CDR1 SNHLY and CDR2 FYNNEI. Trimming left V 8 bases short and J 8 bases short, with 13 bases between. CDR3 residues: CASENPTDEQFF. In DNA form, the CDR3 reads TGTGCCAGCGAAAACCCCACAGATGAGCAGTTCTTC.

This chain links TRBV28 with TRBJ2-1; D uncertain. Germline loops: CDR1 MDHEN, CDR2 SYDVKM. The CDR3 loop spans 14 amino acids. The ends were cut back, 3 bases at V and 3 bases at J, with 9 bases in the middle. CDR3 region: CASSFSHGYNEQFF. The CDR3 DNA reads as TGTGCCAGCAGTTTTTCACACGGCTACAATGAGCAGTTCTTC.

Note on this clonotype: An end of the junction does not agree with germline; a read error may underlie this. CDR3 nucleotides: TGTGCCAGCAGGCCCGGGCAGGGGGCTTCAAATTGGATCTTT. As protein: CASRPGQGASNWIF. This chain joins TRBV5-6 and TRBJ1-1; 8 bases match TRBD1. The CDR3 has 14 amino acids. Germline CDR1 and CDR2: SGHDT and YYEEEE.

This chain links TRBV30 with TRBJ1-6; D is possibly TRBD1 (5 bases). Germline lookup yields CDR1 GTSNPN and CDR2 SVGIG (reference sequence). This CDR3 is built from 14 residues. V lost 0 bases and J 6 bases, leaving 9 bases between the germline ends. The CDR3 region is CAWSVGRGNSPLHF. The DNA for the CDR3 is TGTGCCTGGAGTGTGGGGCGTGGTAATTCACCCCTCCACTTT. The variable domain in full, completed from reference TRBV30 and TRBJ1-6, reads SQTIHQWPATLVQPVGSPLSLECTVEGTSNPNLYWYRQAAGRGLQLLFYSVGIGQISSEVPQNLSASRPQDRQFILSSKKLLLSDSGFYLCAWSVGRGNSPLHFGNGTRLTVT.